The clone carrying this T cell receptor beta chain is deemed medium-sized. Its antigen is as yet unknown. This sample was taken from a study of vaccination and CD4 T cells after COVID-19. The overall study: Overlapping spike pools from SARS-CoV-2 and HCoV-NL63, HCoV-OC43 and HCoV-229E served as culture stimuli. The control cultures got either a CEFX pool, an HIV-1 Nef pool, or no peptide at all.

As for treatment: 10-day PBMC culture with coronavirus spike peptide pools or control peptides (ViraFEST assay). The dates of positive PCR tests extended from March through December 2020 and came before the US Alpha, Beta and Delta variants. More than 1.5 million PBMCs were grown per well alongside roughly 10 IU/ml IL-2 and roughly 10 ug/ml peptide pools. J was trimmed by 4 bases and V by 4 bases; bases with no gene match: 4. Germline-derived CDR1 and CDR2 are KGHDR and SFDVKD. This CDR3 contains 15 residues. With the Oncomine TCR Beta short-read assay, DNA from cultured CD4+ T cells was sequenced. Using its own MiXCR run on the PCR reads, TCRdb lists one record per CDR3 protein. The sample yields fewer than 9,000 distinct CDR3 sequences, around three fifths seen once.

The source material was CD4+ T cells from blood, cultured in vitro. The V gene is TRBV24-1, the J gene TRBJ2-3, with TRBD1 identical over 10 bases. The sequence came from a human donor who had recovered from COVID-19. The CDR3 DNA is TGTGCCACCAGTGACGCCGGGACAGGGGCAGATACGCAGTATTTT. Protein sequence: CATSDAGTGADTQYF.